Reported below is one T cell receptor beta chain. Original methodology: Estimates of nucleated cell counts were drawn from the amplification of reference gene primers. TCRdb's copy holds only in-frame clones and misses some; the assay was immunoSEQ multiplex PCR. Clonal size and the V and J genes are those of that table, whereas D and trimming came from the DNA. The sample consists of tens of thousands of clones, around 90% of them appearing once. These data are taken from a study of blood T cell repertoires in COVID-19. At the level of the study: The origin of the acute and convalescent COVID-19 samples was the United States, Italy and Spain.

Germline CDR1 and CDR2: MNHEY and SVGAGI. V lost 6 bases and J lost 1, with 15 bases in between. CDR3 length equals 15 residues. Source material: peripheral blood. This rearrangement joins TRBV6-5 to TRBJ1-1; D is uncertain. The TCR was taken from a man older than 75 with acute or convalescent COVID-19. In DNA form, the CDR3 reads TGTGCCAGCAGAAATACTGCTCATGGGAACACTGAAGCTTTCTTT. As protein: CASRNTAHGNTEAFF.